This T cell receptor (beta chain) was found in a study of T-cell memory formation after mild COVID-19 (dated by TCRdb to the early 2020s). With respect to the entire study: TCR sequence clusters from the two donors were largely donor specific. Two young, previously healthy adult volunteers, one female and one male, were included in the cohort. T-cell clones expanding and contracting after mild COVID-19 in a couple of donors were tracked by longitudinal TCRalpha and TCRbeta repertoire sequencing. The paper as a whole reports these results and caveats: Only a couple of mild cases were covered in the study, and larger cohorts including severe cases with pre-infection samples were considered necessary. SARS-CoV-2 specificity of the second-wave clones peaking on day 37 was not confirmed. Contracting CD4+ clones were located mainly in the CM and EM memory subsets, whereas CD8+ clones were found to be enriched in EMRA. From day 15 to 85, contracting clones showed balanced CD4/CD8 phenotypes, whereas a second wave of clones that expanded from day 15 to 37 leaned towards CD4+. Some responding clones were detected in pre-infection memory, suggesting pre-existing cross-reactive memory T cells joined the SARS-CoV-2 response.

Sequencing was carried out with an Illumina NovaSeq 6000. cDNA libraries for TCRalpha and TCRbeta were prepared by 5'RACE using constant-segment primers, with sample barcodes and unique molecular identifiers added. Trizol reagent was used to extract RNA from every sample. Library amplification was performed in two PCR steps, and a second sample barcode and Illumina TruSeq adapters were introduced in the second step. The libraries were sequenced on an Illumina NovaSeq using 2 x 150 bp paired-end reads. As for how the authors treated the data: Reads were demultiplexed and collapsed into UMI-guided consensus sequences with migec v1.2.7. Using mixcr v2.1.11, UMI consensuses were aligned to TRA and TRB V and J templates and then assembled into clonotypes. Clonotypes were classified as expanded or contracted when called significant by both edgeR and NoisET, with noise models trained on biological replicates. edgeR calls used a false discovery rate-adjusted p below 0.01 and a log2 fold-change threshold of 1. As an exploratory analysis of dynamics, max-normalized trajectories of the 1000 most abundant clonotypes were examined with PCA combined with hierarchical clustering. Each responding clone was given a CD4 or CD8 phenotype based on the CD4+ and CD8+ repertoires, which had been sequenced separately. TCRdb handled the public reads itself, with Q25 trimming in fastp and clone calling in MiXCR, and kept productive beta chains. Identical CDR3 proteins give one entry, which carries the most common genes and DNA. TCRdb assigned the V and J calls; the authors' analysis was not used. The sample table contains roughly 130,000 distinct CDR3 sequences; only one count was recorded for 5% to 6.5% of them. 2% to 2.5% of the sample comes from the top ten.

The CDR3 starts with the cysteine, ends with the phenylalanine, and has 15 residues. Only CDR3 DNA is held: 45 bases, read in frame from base 1. Per the germline V gene, MNHEY is the CDR1 and SVGAGI is the CDR2. Trimming removed 2 bases from V and 1 base from J, leaving 8 bases between the germline ends. Note on this clonotype: There is no known antigen for this receptor. No much larger clonotype is one base removed from it; base qualities were not supplied.

Ficoll-Paque density gradient centrifugation was used to isolate PBMCs. The origin of this receptor is an adult woman who had mild COVID-19 (a few samples of this study predate the infection). The sample titles of this study are shuffled in the database, so cell type and time point are left out; the donor was told from shared clones. Material: PBMCs or a T cell subset sorted from them (not recorded which). This chain is built from TRBV6-5 and TRBJ2-2; no D segment can be confidently identified. CDR3 loop: CASSYGRRNTGELFF. The nucleotide sequence is TGTGCCAGCAGTTACGGTCGGAGGAACACCGGGGAGCTGTTTTTT.